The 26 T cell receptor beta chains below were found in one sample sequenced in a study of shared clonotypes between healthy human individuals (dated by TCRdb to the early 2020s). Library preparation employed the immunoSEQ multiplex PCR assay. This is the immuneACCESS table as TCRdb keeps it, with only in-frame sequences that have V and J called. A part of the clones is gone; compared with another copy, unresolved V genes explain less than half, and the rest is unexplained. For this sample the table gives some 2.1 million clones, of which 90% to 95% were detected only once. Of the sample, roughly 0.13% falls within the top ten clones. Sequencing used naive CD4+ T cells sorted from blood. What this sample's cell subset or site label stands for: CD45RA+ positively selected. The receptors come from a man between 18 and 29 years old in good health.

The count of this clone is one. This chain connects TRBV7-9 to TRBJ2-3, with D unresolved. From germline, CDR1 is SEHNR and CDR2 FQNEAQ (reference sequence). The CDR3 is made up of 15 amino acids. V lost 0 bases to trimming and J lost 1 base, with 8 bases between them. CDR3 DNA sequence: TGTGCCAGCAGCTTAGCTGTCGGTGGCACAGATACGCAGTATTTT. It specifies CASSLAVGGTDTQYF.

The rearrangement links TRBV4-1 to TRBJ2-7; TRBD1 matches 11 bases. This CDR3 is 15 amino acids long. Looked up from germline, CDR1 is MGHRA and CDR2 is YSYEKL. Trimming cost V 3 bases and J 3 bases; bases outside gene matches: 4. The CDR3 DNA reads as TGCGCCAGCAGCCAGGGGACAGGGGGAAACTACGAGCAGTACTTC. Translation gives CASSQGTGGNYEQYF.

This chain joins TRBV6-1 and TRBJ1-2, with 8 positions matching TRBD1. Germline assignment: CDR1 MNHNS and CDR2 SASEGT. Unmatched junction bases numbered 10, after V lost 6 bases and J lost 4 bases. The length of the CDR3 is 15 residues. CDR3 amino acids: CASRDREGLVYGYTF. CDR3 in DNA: TGTGCCAGCAGGGACAGGGAGGGCCTCGTCTATGGCTACACCTTC.

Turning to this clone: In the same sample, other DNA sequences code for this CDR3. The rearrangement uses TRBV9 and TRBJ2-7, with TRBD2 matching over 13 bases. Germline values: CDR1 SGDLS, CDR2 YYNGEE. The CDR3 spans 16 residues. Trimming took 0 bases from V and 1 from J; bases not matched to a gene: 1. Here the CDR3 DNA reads TGTGCCAGCAGCGTAGGGGGACTAGCGGGGTCCTACGAGCAGTACTTC. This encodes CASSVGGLAGSYEQYF. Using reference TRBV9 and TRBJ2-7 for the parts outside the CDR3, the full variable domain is DSGVTQTPKHLITATGQRVTLRCSPRSGDLSVYWYQQSLDQGLQFLIQYYNGEERAKGNILERFSAQQFPDLHSELNLSSLELGDSALYFCASSVGGLAGSYEQYFGPGTRLTVT.

Here the CDR3 reads CASSQRGSTDTQYF. CDR3 coding DNA: TGCGCCAGCAGCCAAAGGGGGAGCACAGATACGCAGTATTTT. The chain employs TRBV4-1 and TRBJ2-3, with a weak D call TRBD1 (6 bases). CDR3 length: 14 amino acids. The ends were cut back, 2 bases at V and 0 bases at J, with 6 bases in the middle. Germline V gene lookup returns CDR1 MGHRA and CDR2 YSYEKL.

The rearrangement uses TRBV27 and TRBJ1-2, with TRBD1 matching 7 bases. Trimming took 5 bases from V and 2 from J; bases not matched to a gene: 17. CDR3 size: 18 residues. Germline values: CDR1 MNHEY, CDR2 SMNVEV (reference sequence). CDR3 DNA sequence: TGTGCCAGCAGTGGCGCCGGACAGGCCCCAGGGGGAAACTATGGCTACACCTTC. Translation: CASSGAGQAPGGNYGYTF.

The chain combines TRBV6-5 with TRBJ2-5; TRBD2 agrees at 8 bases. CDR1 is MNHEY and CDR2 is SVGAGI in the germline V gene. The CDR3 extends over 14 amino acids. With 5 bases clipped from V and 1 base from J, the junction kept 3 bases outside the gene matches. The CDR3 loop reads CASSAAGAQETQYF. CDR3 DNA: TGTGCCAGCAGTGCAGCGGGAGCCCAAGAGACCCAGTACTTC.

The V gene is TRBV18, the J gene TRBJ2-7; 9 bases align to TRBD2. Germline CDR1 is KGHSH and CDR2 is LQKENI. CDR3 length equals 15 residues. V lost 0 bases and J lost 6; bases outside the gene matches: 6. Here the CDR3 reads CASSPPGTSLFEQYF. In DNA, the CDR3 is TGTGCCAGCTCACCACCCGGGACTAGCCTTTTCGAGCAGTACTTC. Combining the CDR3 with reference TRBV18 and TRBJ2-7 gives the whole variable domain NAGVMQNPRHLVRRRGQEARLRCSPMKGHSHVYWYRQLPEEGLKFMVYLQKENIIDESGMPKERFSAEFPKEGPSILRIQQVVRGDSAAYFCASSPPGTSLFEQYFGPGTRLTVT.

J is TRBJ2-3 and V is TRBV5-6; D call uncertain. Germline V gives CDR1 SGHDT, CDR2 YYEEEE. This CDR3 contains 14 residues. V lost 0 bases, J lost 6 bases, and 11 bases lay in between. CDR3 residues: CASSLVSGSDTQYF. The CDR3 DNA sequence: TGTGCCAGCAGCTTGGTTTCAGGTTCGGATACGCAGTATTTT.

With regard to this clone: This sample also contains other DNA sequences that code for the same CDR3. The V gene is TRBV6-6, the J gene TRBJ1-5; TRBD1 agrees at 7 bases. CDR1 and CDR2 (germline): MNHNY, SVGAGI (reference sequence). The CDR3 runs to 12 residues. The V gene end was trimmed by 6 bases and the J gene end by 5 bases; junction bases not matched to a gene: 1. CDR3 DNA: TGTGCCAGCAGAACAGGGGATCAGCCCCAGCATTTT. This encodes CASRTGDQPQHF.

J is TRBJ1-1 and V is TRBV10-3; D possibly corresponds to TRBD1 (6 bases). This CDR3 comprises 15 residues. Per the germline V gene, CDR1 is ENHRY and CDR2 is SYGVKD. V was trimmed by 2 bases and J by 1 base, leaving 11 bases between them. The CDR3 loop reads CAISEAPGQNTEAFF. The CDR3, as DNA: TGTGCCATCAGTGAGGCTCCGGGACAGAACACTGAAGCTTTCTTT.

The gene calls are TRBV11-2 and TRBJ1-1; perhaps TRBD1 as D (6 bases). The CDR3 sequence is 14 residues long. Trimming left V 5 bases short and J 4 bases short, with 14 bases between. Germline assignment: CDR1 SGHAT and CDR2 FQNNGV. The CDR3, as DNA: TGTGCCAGCAGCGTACAGGGCCTGGGCACTGAAGCTTTCTTT. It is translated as CASSVQGLGTEAFF.

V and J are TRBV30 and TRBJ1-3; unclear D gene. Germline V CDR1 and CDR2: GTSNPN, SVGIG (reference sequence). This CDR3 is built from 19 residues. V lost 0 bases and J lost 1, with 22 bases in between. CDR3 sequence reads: CAWSVFLSFSYRSGNTIYF. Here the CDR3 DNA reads TGTGCCTGGAGTGTTTTTTTGAGTTTTTCTTATCGGTCTGGAAACACCATATATTTT.

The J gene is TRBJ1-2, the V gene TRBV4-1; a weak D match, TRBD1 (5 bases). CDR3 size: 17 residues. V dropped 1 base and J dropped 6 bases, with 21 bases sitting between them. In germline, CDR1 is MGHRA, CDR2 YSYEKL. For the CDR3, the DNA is TGCGCCAGCAGCCAAGTAGTCCGAGACCTCGGGGCCAATGGCTACACCTTC. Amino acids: CASSQVVRDLGANGYTF.

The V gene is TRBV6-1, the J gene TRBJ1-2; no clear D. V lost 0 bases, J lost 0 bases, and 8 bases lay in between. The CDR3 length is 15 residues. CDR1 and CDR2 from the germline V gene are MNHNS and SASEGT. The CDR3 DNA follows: TGTGCCAGCAGTGAAGCGAGGGTAGCTAACTATGGCTACACCTTC. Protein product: CASSEARVANYGYTF.

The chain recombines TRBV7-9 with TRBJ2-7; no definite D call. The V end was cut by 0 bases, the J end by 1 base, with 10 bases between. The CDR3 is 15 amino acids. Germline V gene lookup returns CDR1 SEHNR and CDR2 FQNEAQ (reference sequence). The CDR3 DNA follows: TGTGCCAGCAGCTTAGCGATAGGGATTTCCTACGAGCAGTACTTC. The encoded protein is CASSLAIGISYEQYF. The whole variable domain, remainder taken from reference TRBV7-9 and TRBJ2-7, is DTGVSQNPRHKITKRGQNVTFRCDPISEHNRLYWYRQTLGQGPEFLTYFQNEAQLEKSRLLSDRFSAERPKGSFSTLEIQRTEQGDSAMYLCASSLAIGISYEQYFGPGTRLTVT.

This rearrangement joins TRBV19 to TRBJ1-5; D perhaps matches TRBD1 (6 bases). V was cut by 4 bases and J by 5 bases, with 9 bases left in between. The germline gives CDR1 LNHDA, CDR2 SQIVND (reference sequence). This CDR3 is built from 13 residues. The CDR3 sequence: CASSTRTDQPQHF. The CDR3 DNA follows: TGTGCCAGTAGTACGAGGACAGATCAGCCCCAGCATTTT.

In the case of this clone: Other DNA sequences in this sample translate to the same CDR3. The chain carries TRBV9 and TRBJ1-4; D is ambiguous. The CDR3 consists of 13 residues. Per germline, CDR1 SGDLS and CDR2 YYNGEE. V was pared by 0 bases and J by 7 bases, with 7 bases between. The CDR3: CASSVAPGEKLFF. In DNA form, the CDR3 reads TGTGCCAGCAGCGTAGCTCCAGGTGAAAAACTGTTTTTT.

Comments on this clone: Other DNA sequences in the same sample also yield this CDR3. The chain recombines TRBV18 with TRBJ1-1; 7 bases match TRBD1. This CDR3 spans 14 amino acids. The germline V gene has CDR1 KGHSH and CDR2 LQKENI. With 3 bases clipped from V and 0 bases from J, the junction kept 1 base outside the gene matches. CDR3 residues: CASSPGQMNTEAFF. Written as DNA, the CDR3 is TGTGCCAGCTCACCGGGACAGATGAACACTGAAGCTTTCTTT.

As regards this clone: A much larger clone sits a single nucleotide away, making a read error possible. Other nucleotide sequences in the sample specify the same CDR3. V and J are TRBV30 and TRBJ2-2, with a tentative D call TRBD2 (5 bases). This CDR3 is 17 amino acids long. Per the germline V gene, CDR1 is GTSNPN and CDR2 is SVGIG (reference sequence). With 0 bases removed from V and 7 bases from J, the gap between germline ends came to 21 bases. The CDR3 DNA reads TGTGCCTGGAGTGTAGGGTTTTTCCAAAGCGGTAACGGGGAGCTGTTTTTT. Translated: CAWSVGFFQSGNGELFF.

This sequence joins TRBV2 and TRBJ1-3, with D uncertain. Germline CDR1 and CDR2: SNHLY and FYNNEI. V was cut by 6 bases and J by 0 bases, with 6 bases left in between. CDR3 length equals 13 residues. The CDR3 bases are TGTGCCAGCAGGGAAAACTCTGGAAACACCATATATTTT. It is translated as CASRENSGNTIYF.

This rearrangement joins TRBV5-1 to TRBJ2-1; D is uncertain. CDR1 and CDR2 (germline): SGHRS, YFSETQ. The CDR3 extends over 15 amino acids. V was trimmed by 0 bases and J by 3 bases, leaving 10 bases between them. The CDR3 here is CASSLGGTLYNEQFF. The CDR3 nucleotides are TGCGCCAGCAGCTTGGGCGGAACCCTCTACAATGAGCAGTTCTTC. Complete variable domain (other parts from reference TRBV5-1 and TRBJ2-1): KAGVTQTPRYLIKTRGQQVTLSCSPISGHRSVSWYQQTPGQGLQFLFEYFSETQRNKGNFPGRFSGRQFSNSRSEMNVSTLELGDSALYLCASSLGGTLYNEQFFGPGTRLTVL.

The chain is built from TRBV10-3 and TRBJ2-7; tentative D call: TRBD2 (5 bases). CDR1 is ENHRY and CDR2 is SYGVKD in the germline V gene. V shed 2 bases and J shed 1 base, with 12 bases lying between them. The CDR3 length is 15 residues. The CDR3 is CAISEGGLNSYEQYF. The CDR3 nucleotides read TGTGCCATCAGTGAGGGAGGACTGAATTCCTACGAGCAGTACTTC.

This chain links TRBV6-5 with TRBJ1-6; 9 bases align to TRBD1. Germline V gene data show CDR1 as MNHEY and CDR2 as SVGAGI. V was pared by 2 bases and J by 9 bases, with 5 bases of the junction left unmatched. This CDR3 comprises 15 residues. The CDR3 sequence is CASSYEGQGVSPLHF. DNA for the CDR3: TGTGCCAGCAGTTACGAGGGACAGGGAGTTTCACCCCTCCACTTT.

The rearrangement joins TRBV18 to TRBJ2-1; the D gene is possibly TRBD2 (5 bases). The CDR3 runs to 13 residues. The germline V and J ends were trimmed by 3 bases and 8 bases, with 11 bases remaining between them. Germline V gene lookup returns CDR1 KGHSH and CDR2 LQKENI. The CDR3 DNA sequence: TGTGCCAGCTCACCGACACTCGGGGATGAGCAGTTCTTC. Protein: CASSPTLGDEQFF.

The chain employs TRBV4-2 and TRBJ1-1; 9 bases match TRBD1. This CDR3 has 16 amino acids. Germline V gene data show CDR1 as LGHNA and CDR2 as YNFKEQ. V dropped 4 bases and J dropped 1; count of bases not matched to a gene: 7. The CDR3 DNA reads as TGTGCCAGCAGCCCTGGGACAGGGTACGGGAACACTGAAGCTTTCTTT. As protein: CASSPGTGYGNTEAFF.